The 16 T cell receptor beta chains below all came from one sample that was sequenced in a study of blood T cell repertoires in COVID-19. Assay used: immunoSEQ multiplex PCR; TCRdb lists only in-frame clones, some missing. The table records around 150,000 clones, 75% to 90% of them present only once. Sequenced sample: peripheral blood. These receptors were obtained from a human donor in a cohort sampled during active COVID-19.

The V call is TRBV18, the J call TRBJ2-1; possible D gene TRBD2, 6 bases. The germline V gene encodes CDR1 KGHSH and CDR2 LQKENI. This CDR3 is built from 16 residues. V shed 1 base and J shed 5 bases, with 15 bases lying between them. The CDR3 sequence: CASSPRAARGNNEQFF. The CDR3 nucleotides read TGTGCCAGCTCACCACGTGCGGCCCGGGGGAACAATGAGCAGTTCTTC.

The V gene is TRBV9, the J gene TRBJ2-7; 9 bases are a match to TRBD1. The germline CDR1 and CDR2 sequences are SGDLS and YYNGEE. Losses at the gene ends were 3 bases for V and 3 bases for J; bases not matched to a gene: 7. CDR3 size: 15 residues. The CDR3 loop reads CASSAGTGNLYEQYF. In DNA, the CDR3 is TGTGCCAGCAGCGCCGGGACAGGGAACCTCTACGAGCAGTACTTC.

The chain joins TRBV4-1 to TRBJ1-6; D possibly corresponds to TRBD1 (6 bases). Trimming removed 3 bases at V and 2 bases at J, with 11 bases between. CDR1 and CDR2 (germline): MGHRA, YSYEKL. This CDR3 has 16 amino acids. The DNA of the CDR3 is TGCGCCAGCAGCCAGGACAGTCACCCCTATAATTCACCCCTCCACTTT. It translates to CASSQDSHPYNSPLHF.

In this sample, this clone turned up once. The chain combines TRBV14 with TRBJ1-6, with D hard to call. Germline CDR1 SGHDN, CDR2 FVKESK. Trimming took 5 bases from V and 7 from J, leaving 12 bases between them. CDR3 size: 14 residues. The CDR3 bases are TGTGCCAGCAGCTCAACAGTGTACAATTCACCCCTCCACTTT. Encoded protein: CASSSTVYNSPLHF.

The chain is built from TRBV29-1 and TRBJ1-2, with D uncertain. V lost 3 bases and J lost 7, with 18 bases in between. Germline V gene data show CDR1 as SQVTM and CDR2 as ANQGSEA. The CDR3 contains 14 residues. CDR3 sequence (DNA): TGCAGCGTTGATTGGGCTCCATTAGTTGGTGGCTACACCTTC. It translates to CSVDWAPLVGGYTF. The full variable domain, its missing parts supplied by reference TRBV29-1 and TRBJ1-2, is SAVISQKPSRDICQRGTSLTIQCQVDSQVTMMFWYRQQPGQSLTLIATANQGSEATYESGFVIDKFPISRPNLTFSTLTVSNMSPEDSSIYLCSVDWAPLVGGYTFGSGTRLTVV.

This chain joins TRBV10-2 and TRBJ1-1, with D unresolved. V was cut by 10 bases and J by 1 base, with 16 bases left in between. Germline V gene data show CDR1 as WSHSY and CDR2 as SAAADI. The CDR3 is made up of 14 amino acids. The CDR3 sequence is CATTGGRENTEAFF. The CDR3 coding sequence is TGCGCCACCACGGGAGGCAGAGAGAACACTGAAGCTTTCTTT.

The chain uses TRBV27 and TRBJ1-3; 7 bases fit TRBD1. There are 15 residues in the CDR3. J was trimmed by 0 bases and V by 6 bases; bases with no gene match: 5. Germline V CDR1 and CDR2: MNHEY, SMNVEV (reference sequence). The CDR3 spells CASRQQGSSGNTIYF. The CDR3 nucleotides read TGTGCCAGCAGGCAACAGGGGAGCTCTGGAAACACCATATATTTT.

J is TRBJ2-7 and V is TRBV9; a possible D gene is TRBD2 (6 bases). Germline loops: CDR1 SGDLS, CDR2 YYNGEE. Trimming removed 4 bases from V and 4 bases from J, with 9 bases in between. The CDR3 is 12 amino acids. CDR3 region: CASSPAGYEQYF. The CDR3 nucleotides read TGTGCCAGCAGCCCCGCGGGGTACGAGCAGTACTTC.

The V call is TRBV11-2, the J call TRBJ2-5; 11 positions match TRBD1. Trimming at V came to 5 bases and at J to 5 bases, leaving 10 bases not matched to a gene. Germline V gene lookup returns CDR1 SGHAT and CDR2 FQNNGV. The CDR3 is 16 residues long. CDR3 sequence reads: CASSPAVGQGVETQYF. CDR3 bases: TGTGCCAGCAGCCCCGCGGTGGGACAGGGGGTCGAGACCCAGTACTTC. Supplemented by reference TRBV11-2 and TRBJ2-5, the full variable domain reads EAGVAQSPRYKIIEKRQSVAFWCNPISGHATLYWYQQILGQGPKLLIQFQNNGVVDDSQLPKDRFSAERLKGVDSTLKIQPAKLEDSAVYLCASSPAVGQGVETQYFGPGTRLLVL.

The V and J genes are TRBV6-5 and TRBJ1-2, with D perhaps TRBD1 (5 bases). Germline V gene lookup returns CDR1 MNHEY and CDR2 SVGAGI. V was pared by 6 bases and J by 5 bases, with 10 bases between. The CDR3 extends over 12 amino acids. CDR3 bases: TGTGCCAGCAGCCGCGGGGGGTATGGCTACACCTTC. This gives the protein CASSRGGYGYTF.

The rearrangement joins TRBV11-2 to TRBJ1-5; D is undetermined. The CDR3 loop spans 14 amino acids. V lost 4 bases to trimming and J lost 4 bases, with 11 bases between them. From germline, CDR1 is SGHAT and CDR2 FQNNGV. For the CDR3, the DNA is TGTGCCAGCAGCTCCACAGATCAGAATCAGCCCCAGCATTTT. Its protein product is CASSSTDQNQPQHF.

The chain employs TRBV27 and TRBJ1-5; no reliable D call. The V gene lost 0 bases and the J gene lost 0 bases, with 12 bases spanning the gap. Germline V lookup: CDR1 MNHEY, CDR2 SMNVEV (reference sequence). CDR3 length: 17 amino acids. This CDR3 is CASSLSMRDYSNQPQHF. CDR3 DNA sequence: TGTGCCAGCAGTTTATCGATGCGCGATTATAGCAATCAGCCCCAGCATTTT.

V is TRBV4-1 and J is TRBJ2-1; D is possibly TRBD2 (6 bases). Looked up from germline, CDR1 is MGHRA and CDR2 is YSYEKL. This CDR3 comprises 14 residues. Trimming stripped 6 bases from V and 4 bases from J, with 13 bases between. In DNA, the CDR3 is TGCGCCAGCAGGGATAGCGGCGTTTACAATGAGCAGTTCTTC. Its translation is CASRDSGVYNEQFF.

The chain carries TRBV11-2 and TRBJ2-1; 8 positions agree with TRBD1. V shed 6 bases, J shed 5 bases, and the junction held 9 bases outside the gene matches. The CDR3 covers 15 residues. Germline V CDR1 and CDR2: SGHAT, FQNNGV. The CDR3 sequence is CASRSGTGPDNEQFF. The CDR3 coding sequence is TGTGCCAGCAGGTCCGGGACAGGCCCCGACAATGAGCAGTTCTTC. The complete variable domain, with remaining parts taken from reference TRBV11-2 and TRBJ2-1, reads EAGVAQSPRYKIIEKRQSVAFWCNPISGHATLYWYQQILGQGPKLLIQFQNNGVVDDSQLPKDRFSAERLKGVDSTLKIQPAKLEDSAVYLCASRSGTGPDNEQFFGPGTRLTVL.

This chain joins TRBV11-2 and TRBJ1-2, with a possible D match to TRBD1 (5 bases). Germline CDR1 is SGHAT and CDR2 is FQNNGV. The ends were cut back, 5 bases at V and 6 bases at J, with 25 bases in the middle. CDR3 size: 17 residues. The DNA for the CDR3 is TGTGCCAGCAGCCTAATAGGGGTAAAGCTCCTGGTTGATGGCTACACCTTC. Translating gives CASSLIGVKLLVDGYTF.

The chain carries TRBV6-1 and TRBJ1-2; 8 positions match TRBD1. V dropped 3 bases and J dropped 4; count of bases not matched to a gene: 7. Germline lookup yields CDR1 MNHNS and CDR2 SASEGT. CDR3 length equals 15 residues. The CDR3 coding sequence is TGTGCCAGCAGTGAGGCGGCAGGGGGCGGCTATGGCTACACCTTC. It yields the protein CASSEAAGGGYGYTF.